The 19 T cell receptor beta chains given below trace back to one sample, sequenced in a study of OX40 agonist ivuxolimab in advanced cancers. Sequencing used immunoSEQ multiplex PCR; TCRdb keeps in-frame clones, though not all of them. Here the sample spans approximately 81,000 clones, about 93% being singletons. This specimen consisted of CD4+ or CD8+ T cells sorted from blood, obtained in a trial of the OX40 agonist ivuxolimab. The receptors originated from an adult with an advanced solid tumor such as melanoma, head and neck, liver or kidney cancer.

The chain employs TRBV7-2 and TRBJ1-1; no clear D gene. Germline V CDR1 and CDR2: SGHTA, FQGNSA. This CDR3 is 12 amino acids long. The germline V and J ends were trimmed by 5 bases and 6 bases, with 10 bases remaining between them. DNA of the CDR3: TGTGCCAGCAGCCCTACATCGGCTGAAGCTTTCTTT. This translates into CASSPTSAEAFF.

The chain recombines TRBV5-1 with TRBJ2-2; TRBD1 agrees at 8 bases. Germline lookup yields CDR1 SGHRS and CDR2 YFSETQ. The J segment lost 4 bases and the V segment lost 4 bases, leaving 3 bases of the junction unmatched. This CDR3 has 14 residues. The CDR3 region is CASSTTGGTGELFF. The CDR3 DNA is TGCGCCAGCAGCACAACAGGGGGCACCGGGGAGCTGTTTTTT.

This chain connects TRBV11-2 to TRBJ2-5; 9 nucleotides align to TRBD2. The CDR3 is 17 residues long. Germline V gene sequence: CDR1 SGHAT, CDR2 FQNNGV. With V trimmed by 1 base and J by 3 bases, 9 bases remained unmatched. CDR3 in amino acids: CASSLGASGKSKETQYF. The CDR3 DNA reads as TGTGCCAGCAGCTTAGGGGCTAGCGGGAAGAGTAAAGAGACCCAGTACTTC.

The genes are TRBV4-3 and TRBJ2-3; D may be TRBD1 (5 bases). The germline V gene has CDR1 LGHNA and CDR2 YSLEER. The V end lost 4 bases, the J end lost 0 bases, and 14 bases lay between the germline ends. The CDR3 loop spans 16 amino acids. The CDR3: CASSLRTSPSTDTQYF. The CDR3 nucleotides read TGCGCCAGCAGCCTGAGGACAAGCCCTAGCACAGATACGCAGTATTTT.

The table lists this clone with a few counts. V gene TRBV30 combines with J gene TRBJ1-1, with D possibly matching TRBD1 (5 bases). The CDR3 has 11 amino acids. V was cut by 2 bases and J by 11 bases, with 12 bases left in between. Per germline, CDR1 GTSNPN and CDR2 SVGIG (reference sequence). The CDR3 sequence: CAWSLVRDAFF. In DNA form, the CDR3 reads TGTGCCTGGAGTCTTGTCAGGGACGCTTTCTTT.

J is TRBJ1-3 and V is TRBV23-1; D uncertain. TRBV23-1 is treated as an ORF (open reading frame) with a function not yet certain. Trimming took off 8 bases at V and 0 bases at J, with 11 bases between the two ends. This CDR3 is 14 amino acids long. DNA of the CDR3: TGCGCCAGCCGCGGGTTTTTCTCTGGAAACACCATATATTTT. Its translation: CASRGFFSGNTIYF.

J is TRBJ2-5 and V is TRBV4-3, with D possibly matching TRBD2 (6 bases). Germline V gives CDR1 LGHNA, CDR2 YSLEER. The V end lost 1 base, the J end lost 5 bases, and 11 bases lay between the germline ends. This CDR3 has 14 residues. CDR3 sequence reads: CASSQAEGRETQYF. The DNA of the CDR3 is TGCGCCAGCAGCCAAGCGGAGGGCCGGGAGACCCAGTACTTC.

The CDR3 reads CASSQAGSNTDTQYF. CDR3 DNA: TGCGCCAGCAGCCAGGCGGGGTCGAACACAGATACGCAGTATTTT. The chain is built from TRBV4-1 and TRBJ2-3, with a weak D call TRBD2 (6 bases). Germline V gene data show CDR1 as MGHRA and CDR2 as YSYEKL. Between the trimmed V and J ends, which lost 3 bases and 2 bases, there was a span of 12 bases. The CDR3 is made up of 15 amino acids.

The chain joins TRBV27 to TRBJ1-3; TRBD1 might be the D (5 bases). The CDR3 spans 17 residues. The germline V gene has CDR1 MNHEY and CDR2 SMNVEV (reference sequence). Trimming shortened V by 2 bases and J by 3 bases, and 17 bases separated the two germline ends. The DNA of the CDR3 is TGTGCCAGCAGTTTAATTAGGGTCAGGGTGGATGGAAACACCATATATTTT. Protein product: CASSLIRVRVDGNTIYF.

The chain carries TRBV7-6 and TRBJ2-3; 7 nucleotides agree with TRBD2. The J segment lost 3 bases and the V segment lost 0 bases, leaving 6 bases of the junction unmatched. The germline V gene has CDR1 SGHVS and CDR2 FNYEAQ. The CDR3 extends over 16 amino acids. CDR3 loop: CASSLAGGAVTDTQYF. CDR3 coding DNA: TGTGCCAGCAGCTTAGCGGGAGGGGCAGTTACAGATACGCAGTATTTT.

The rearrangement links TRBV27 to TRBJ2-7; D could derive from TRBD1 or TRBD2 (5 bases each). V lost 6 bases, J lost 2 bases, and 20 bases lay in between. This CDR3 is 16 amino acids long. From germline, CDR1 is MNHEY and CDR2 SMNVEV (reference sequence). This CDR3 reads CASSHSRSGPPYEQYF. Here the CDR3 DNA reads TGTGCCAGCAGCCATAGTCGTTCGGGGCCTCCCTACGAGCAGTACTTC.

The chain links TRBV28 to TRBJ2-7, with TRBD1 matching over 10 bases. Germline V gene sequence: CDR1 MDHEN, CDR2 SYDVKM. The CDR3 loop spans 14 amino acids. Trimming cost V 7 bases and J 0 bases; bases outside gene matches: 3. The CDR3 DNA sequence: TGTGCCAGCACGGGACAGGGGCGCTCCTACGAGCAGTACTTC. Its protein product is CASTGQGRSYEQYF.

V usage is TRBV5-5 and J usage is TRBJ1-3; no definite D call. There are 13 residues in the CDR3. V was trimmed by 4 bases and J by 0 bases, leaving 5 bases between them. The germline V gene encodes CDR1 SGHKS and CDR2 YYEKEE (reference sequence). This CDR3 is CASSPSSGNTIYF. The CDR3 DNA reads TGTGCCAGCAGCCCCAGCTCTGGAAACACCATATATTTT.

The V and J genes are TRBV6-5 and TRBJ1-6; no definite D call. Deletions cut 5 bases from V and 8 bases from J, with 13 bases between. The CDR3 is made up of 14 amino acids. Germline CDR1 is MNHEY and CDR2 is SVGAGI. CDR3 in DNA: TGTGCCAGCAGTCCCGCGCGGCAGTATTCACCCCTCCACTTT. It codes for CASSPARQYSPLHF.

V usage is TRBV28 and J usage is TRBJ1-4; D ambiguous. The CDR3 spans 13 residues. Trimming stripped 2 bases from V and 7 bases from J, with 8 bases between. Germline assignment: CDR1 MDHEN and CDR2 SYDVKM. The CDR3 sequence: CASSLVVGEKLFF. The CDR3 coding sequence is TGTGCCAGCAGTTTAGTGGTGGGTGAAAAACTGTTTTTT.

The J gene is TRBJ2-7, the V gene TRBV6-4; D tentatively fits TRBD1 or TRBD2 (5 bases each). CDR1 MRHNA and CDR2 SNTAGT come from the germline V gene. The CDR3 loop spans 11 amino acids. CDR3 nucleotides: TGTGAAAGGGACCGCTCCTACGAGCAGTACTTC. Protein product: CERDRSYEQYF.

In DNA, the CDR3 is TGTGCCAGCAGCTTAGTTTTTAGCGGGAGTCTTTCCTACAATGAGCAGTTCTTC. Amino acid sequence: CASSLVFSGSLSYNEQFF. The chain is built from TRBV7-2 and TRBJ2-1; the match to TRBD2 covers 9 bases. The V and J ends lost 1 base and 1 base, in that order; junction bases with no gene match: 8. The CDR3 runs 18 residues. Germline CDR1 and CDR2: SGHTA and FQGNSA.

This rearrangement joins TRBV6-6 to TRBJ2-7; TRBD2 is a possible D gene (5 bases). CDR3 length: 14 residues. Germline CDR1 reads MNHNY; CDR2 reads SVGAGI (reference sequence). Trimming shortened V by 8 bases and J by 1 base, and 15 bases separated the two germline ends. CDR3 sequence reads: CASALRVISYEQYF. CDR3 sequence (DNA): TGTGCCAGCGCCCTGAGGGTTATTTCCTACGAGCAGTACTTC.

Here the CDR3 reads CASTSAPGANVLTF. The CDR3 region has the DNA TGTGCCAGCACCTCAGCGCCTGGGGCCAACGTCCTGACTTTC. This chain links TRBV27 with TRBJ2-6; no reliable D call. Germline loops: CDR1 MNHEY, CDR2 SMNVEV (reference sequence). The V end lost 7 bases, the J end lost 2 bases, and 9 bases lay between the germline ends. The CDR3 covers 14 residues.